What follows are 21 T cell receptor beta chains derived from one specimen sequenced in a study of CD8 T cells in Susac syndrome. It was with random hexamers that roughly 0.45 to 1 ug RNA was reverse transcribed. TCRdb analysed the immunoSEQ multiplex PCR reads with MiXCR anew, one entry per CDR3 protein. The sample lists about 430,000 distinct CDR3 sequences, about 85% occurring once. Specimen: CD8+ T cells from PBMCs. These receptors were taken from a human donor with multiple sclerosis.

This chain links TRBV27 with TRBJ2-1; TRBD2 might be the D (6 bases). The length of the CDR3 is 18 residues. CDR1 and CDR2 (germline): MNHEY, SMNVEV (reference sequence). The V gene lost 1 base and the J gene lost 4 bases, with 20 bases spanning the gap. CDR3 residues: CASSLLFSSGGRYNEQFF. CDR3 bases: TGTGCCAGCAGTTTATTGTTTAGTAGCGGAGGAAGGTACAATGAGCAGTTCTTC.

V and J are TRBV30 and TRBJ2-1; 10 nucleotides agree with TRBD2. The CDR3 contains 13 residues. In germline, CDR1 is GTSNPN, CDR2 SVGIG (reference sequence). The trim removed 5 bases at V and 9 bases at J, leaving 7 bases unmatched. CDR3 protein: CAWWSGGAGEQFF. The CDR3 coding sequence is TGTGCCTGGTGGAGCGGGGGGGCCGGTGAGCAGTTCTTC.

The J gene is TRBJ2-3, the V gene TRBV5-5; 9 bases are a match to TRBD1. This CDR3 contains 14 residues. The germline CDR1 and CDR2 sequences are SGHKS and YYEKEE (reference sequence). V was pared by 6 bases and J by 3 bases, with 5 bases of the junction left unmatched. The CDR3 DNA reads as TGTGCCAGCACCCTAGGACAGGGGACAGATACGCAGTATTTT. This translates into CASTLGQGTDTQYF.

The V call is TRBV20-1, the J call TRBJ2-2; TRBD2 agrees at 11 bases. CDR3 size: 16 residues. V lost 0 bases to trimming and J lost 5 bases; unmatched junction nucleotides: 5. CDR1 and CDR2 from the germline V gene are DFQATT and SNEGSKA (reference sequence). CDR3 DNA: TGCAGTGCTAGAGATCCACTAGCGGGAGATACCGGGGAGCTGTTTTTT. Translated: CSARDPLAGDTGELFF.

V and J are TRBV7-9 and TRBJ2-2; TRBD2 matches 11 bases. CDR3 length: 16 residues. CDR1 is SEHNR and CDR2 is FQNEAQ in the germline V gene (reference sequence). The V segment lost 5 bases and the J segment 0 bases; nucleotides outside the gene matches: 2. The CDR3 sequence is CASSKTSGANTGELFF. CDR3 nucleotide sequence: TGTGCCAGCAGCAAGACTAGCGGGGCGAACACCGGGGAGCTGTTTTTT.

V and J are TRBV20-1 and TRBJ1-1, with no clear D. Germline values: CDR1 DFQATT, CDR2 SNEGSKA (reference sequence). V lost 0 bases to trimming and J lost 1 base, with 9 bases between them. The CDR3 has 14 amino acids. The CDR3 coding sequence is TGCAGTGCTAGAGATCTCCCAGCGAACACTGAAGCTTTCTTT. Its translation is CSARDLPANTEAFF.

The V call is TRBV6-5, the J call TRBJ2-1, with 12 bases identical to TRBD1. The CDR3 extends over 17 amino acids. From germline, CDR1 is MNHEY and CDR2 SVGAGI. V shed 0 bases and J 8 bases; nucleotides not matched to a gene: 8. The CDR3 DNA is TGTGCCAGCAGTTACTCCCCGGGACAGGGGGCTTGGGATGAGCAGTTCTTC. Residues: CASSYSPGQGAWDEQFF.

The rearrangement uses TRBV2 and TRBJ2-1; no firm D call. V gave up 7 bases and J gave up 1 base, with 8 bases separating them. The CDR3 runs 13 residues. Germline V gives CDR1 SNHLY, CDR2 FYNNEI. This chain's CDR3 is CASITDSYNEQFF. CDR3 coding DNA: TGTGCCAGCATTACGGATTCCTACAATGAGCAGTTCTTC.

The chain joins TRBV29-1 to TRBJ2-7; no definite D call. With 6 bases removed from V and 3 bases from J, the gap between germline ends came to 15 bases. The germline CDR1 and CDR2 sequences are SQVTM and ANQGSEA. The CDR3 spans 13 residues. This CDR3 is CSVKVMDGYEQYF. The CDR3 bases are TGCAGCGTGAAGGTGATGGACGGCTACGAGCAGTACTTC.

The gene calls are TRBV7-8 and TRBJ1-1; D unresolved. V gave up 5 bases and J gave up 1 base, with 14 bases separating them. The CDR3 is 15 amino acids. Germline loops: CDR1 SGHVS, CDR2 FQNEAQ. The CDR3 here is CASSLSTSANTEAFF. In nucleotides, the CDR3 is TGTGCCAGCAGCCTCTCCACATCCGCGAACACTGAAGCTTTCTTT.

This clonotype was seen a single time. The V and J genes are TRBV6-4 and TRBJ1-5, with a weak D call TRBD1 (6 bases). The CDR3 sequence is 14 residues long. Germline V lookup: CDR1 MRHNA, CDR2 SNTAGT. V gave up 7 bases and J gave up 4 bases, with 14 bases separating them. CDR3 residues: CASIPRGRNQPQHF. CDR3 coding DNA: TGTGCCAGCATTCCCCGGGGGCGGAATCAGCCCCAGCATTTT.

The chain links TRBV20-1 to TRBJ2-1, with 12 bases identical to TRBD2. J gave up 2 bases and V 5 bases, and 4 bases lay outside the gene matches. This CDR3 region has 15 residues. Per the germline V gene, CDR1 is DFQATT and CDR2 is SNEGSKA (reference sequence). CDR3 loop: CSAVTSGSTYNEQFF. CDR3 nucleotide sequence: TGCAGTGCTGTGACTAGCGGGAGCACCTACAATGAGCAGTTCTTC.

The V gene is TRBV2, the J gene TRBJ1-2; a possible D gene is TRBD1 (6 bases). Between the trimmed V and J ends, which lost 10 bases and 4 bases, there was a span of 10 bases. The germline CDR1 and CDR2 sequences are SNHLY and FYNNEI. The CDR3 contains 11 residues. The CDR3 nucleotides read TGTGCCACTCCAGGGGTCTATGGCTACACCTTC. Translated, it gives CATPGVYGYTF.

The rearrangement joins TRBV5-5 to TRBJ2-3; D is tentatively TRBD1 or TRBD2 (7 bases each). Deletions cut 4 bases from V and 6 bases from J, with 21 bases between. Germline values: CDR1 SGHKS, CDR2 YYEKEE (reference sequence). This CDR3 is 16 amino acids long. The DNA for the CDR3 is TGTGCCAGCAGCCCCTTATCCTCAGGGGGGGTCGATACGCAGTATTTT. Translating it yields CASSPLSSGGVDTQYF.

V and J are TRBV12-2 and TRBJ1-1. TRBV12-2 is shown as a pseudogene. This CDR3 region has 14 residues. CDR3 in amino acids: CASRLVCWSLEAFF. The CDR3 coding sequence is TGTGCAAGTCGCTTAGTGTGCTGGTCCCTTGAAGCTTTCTTT.

V gene TRBV9 combines with J gene TRBJ2-2, with D unclear. The CDR3 sequence is 14 residues long. CDR1 and CDR2 from the germline V gene are SGDLS and YYNGEE. V shed 3 bases and J shed 6 bases, with 12 bases lying between them. In DNA form, the CDR3 reads TGTGCCAGCAGCGGGTCACTTGGGCCCGGGGAGCTGTTTTTT. Translating it yields CASSGSLGPGELFF.

CDR3 coding DNA: TGTGCCAGCAGTTTACTGGGGCAAAGTATGGACAATGAGCAGTTCTTC. This translates into CASSLLGQSMDNEQFF. The genes are TRBV27 and TRBJ2-1; a weak D match, TRBD1 (5 bases). Germline assignment: CDR1 MNHEY and CDR2 SMNVEV (reference sequence). The CDR3 is 16 residues long. The germline V and J ends were trimmed by 2 bases and 5 bases, with 16 bases remaining between them.

The rearrangement joins TRBV11-2 to TRBJ2-7; D is uncertain. Trimming pared 4 bases from V and 6 bases from J, leaving 10 bases between. The CDR3 runs 12 residues. Looked up from germline, CDR1 is SGHAT and CDR2 is FQNNGV. CDR3 sequence (DNA): TGTGCCAGCAGCTCCCAGGCTGGCGAGCAGTACTTC. It is translated as CASSSQAGEQYF.

This chain uses TRBV5-6 with TRBJ1-3, with 7 bases identical to TRBD1. The CDR3 totals 16 residues. Per germline, CDR1 SGHDT and CDR2 YYEEEE. With V trimmed by 4 bases and J by 0 bases, 7 bases remained unmatched. The DNA of the CDR3 is TGTGCCAGCAGCCAAGACAGGGTCAGCTCTGGAAACACCATATATTTT. Protein: CASSQDRVSSGNTIYF.

The V call is TRBV15, the J call TRBJ2-1; TRBD2 is a possible D gene (6 bases). The CDR3 runs to 13 residues. V dropped 6 bases and J dropped 9 bases, with 15 bases sitting between them. From germline, CDR1 is LNHNV and CDR2 YYDKDF (reference sequence). CDR3 coding DNA: TGTGCCACCAGAGGGGACTCGGGCTTTGAGCAGTTCTTC. Translating it yields CATRGDSGFEQFF.

This chain connects TRBV4-1 to TRBJ2-5, with D hard to call. CDR3 length: 13 amino acids. The germline V gene encodes CDR1 MGHRA and CDR2 YSYEKL. V dropped 5 bases and J dropped 2 bases, with 9 bases sitting between them. The CDR3 spells CASSEQVQETQYF. Written as DNA, the CDR3 is TGCGCCAGCAGCGAGCAGGTACAAGAGACCCAGTACTTC.